This entry describes one TCR beta chain. Its antigen is as yet unknown. This record belongs to a study of T cell responses to AZD1222 COVID-19 vaccine. At the level of the study: Both about-4-week and about-12-week second-dose recipients were combined.

The germline gives CDR1 SQVTM, CDR2 ANQGSEA. V lost 7 bases to trimming and J lost 4 bases, with 11 bases between them. The CDR3 totals 12 residues. Points from the study as a whole: Donors were mostly white British, more females; clonal diversity possibly underestimated. Scientists sampled the repertoires only once the peak T cell response had passed. Unmutated variant regions reportedly attract nearly half of all spike-specific TCRs.

TCRdb keeps only in-frame clones here, not all; method: immunoSEQ multiplex PCR. The sample records approximately 150,000 clones, 70% to 90% being singletons. The TCR comes from an adult in good health. Sequencing was performed on peripheral blood, taken on day 0 of AZD1222 vaccination. The rearrangement links TRBV29-1 to TRBJ1-3, with a possible D match to TRBD1 (5 bases). Here the CDR3 reads CSAVYRGNTIYF. The CDR3 coding sequence is TGCAGCGCAGTATACAGGGGAAACACCATATATTTT. Based on the CDR3 plus reference TRBV29-1 and TRBJ1-3, the full variable domain is SAVISQKPSRDICQRGTSLTIQCQVDSQVTMMFWYRQQPGQSLTLIATANQGSEATYESGFVIDKFPISRPNLTFSTLTVSNMSPEDSSIYLCSAVYRGNTIYFGEGSWLTVV.